This is a list of T cell receptor beta chains from one sample in a study of T cell responses to AZD1222 COVID-19 vaccine. Data came from immunoSEQ multiplex PCR; TCRdb stores just in-frame clones and leaves some out. The data hold tens of thousands of clones, with roughly nine tenths observed a single time. Sequences were derived from peripheral blood, sampled 28 days after the second AZD1222 dose. These receptor sequences come from an adult who received the AZD1222 COVID-19 vaccine. Each CDR3 is given with its conserved first and last residue. The D gene is left open where the match is weak. Clone size, where shown, is once, few, many, or a class for clones that have expanded.

V gene	D gene	J gene	CDR3 length	clone size	CDR3 protein	CDR3 DNA
TRBV5-4	TRBD2	TRBJ2-2	17	.	CASSPGTSGRVGGELFF	TGTGCCAGCAGCCCGGGGACTAGCGGGAGGGTTGGCGGGGAGCTGTTTTTT
TRBV9	.	TRBJ2-1	19	.	CASSARGFKGFSLGDEQFF	TGTGCCAGCAGCGCAAGAGGCTTCAAGGGGTTTTCTTTAGGCGATGAGCAGTTCTTC
TRBV6-5	.	TRBJ1-5	13	.	CASSWDSNQPQHF	TGTGCCAGCAGCTGGGATAGCAATCAGCCCCAGCATTTT
TRBV19	TRBD2	TRBJ2-5	16	.	CASSIGGGTRQETQYF	TGTGCCAGTAGTATAGGGGGTGGGACTAGACAAGAGACCCAGTACTTC
TRBV27	.	TRBJ2-1	14	.	CASSLGGVYNEQFF	TGTGCCAGCAGTTTAGGGGGAGTGTACAATGAGCAGTTCTTC
TRBV7-2	TRBD1	TRBJ1-2	14	once	CASSSTGGIYGYTF	TGTGCCAGCAGCTCAACAGGGGGCATCTATGGCTACACCTTC
TRBV7-9	.	TRBJ1-1	15	.	CASNSRVSVDTEAFF	TGTGCCAGCAACTCCCGGGTTTCCGTGGACACTGAAGCTTTCTTT
TRBV27	TRBD2	TRBJ2-3	19	once	CASRRGLAGVAALTDTQYF	TGTGCCAGCAGAAGAGGACTAGCGGGGGTCGCGGCGCTCACAGATACGCAGTATTTT
TRBV29-1	TRBD1	TRBJ1-5	13	once	CSVGQGINQPQHF	TGCAGCGTGGGACAGGGGATCAATCAGCCCCAGCATTTT
TRBV6-2/TRBV6-3	.	TRBJ2-7	11	.	CASSWSYEQYF	TGTGCCAGCAGTTGGTCTTACGAGCAGTACTTC
TRBV6-5	.	TRBJ1-6	14	.	CASSSGQYNSPLHF	TGTGCCAGCAGTTCTGGACAGTATAATTCACCCCTCCACTTT
TRBV7-2	.	TRBJ2-7	14	.	CASSLQYSSYEQYF	TGTGCCAGCAGCTTACAGTATAGCTCCTACGAGCAGTACTTC
TRBV9	.	TRBJ1-1	15	.	CASSIGSAGDTEAFF	TGTGCCAGCAGCATCGGGTCGGCGGGGGACACTGAAGCTTTCTTT
TRBV12-3/TRBV12-4	.	TRBJ1-2	13	.	CASSLPPRYGYTF	TGTGCCAGCAGTTTACCCCCTAGGTATGGCTACACCTTC
TRBV5-1	.	TRBJ1-6	20	.	CASSLAGEVEGSRGNSPLHF	TGCGCCAGCAGCTTGGCCGGCGAGGTGGAAGGGTCTCGGGGGAATTCACCCCTCCACTTT
TRBV5-1	TRBD1	TRBJ2-7	15	.	CASSLAWDRTYEQYF	TGCGCCAGCAGCTTGGCCTGGGACAGGACCTACGAGCAGTACTTC
TRBV3-1/TRBV3-2	.	TRBJ2-1	16	.	CASSQGPLGWGHEQFF	TGTGCCAGCAGCCAAGGCCCCCTCGGGTGGGGGCATGAGCAGTTCTTC
TRBV7-8	TRBD1	TRBJ1-2	16	.	CASSLGGQGGGYGYTF	TGTGCCAGCAGCTTAGGAGGACAGGGGGGCGGCTATGGCTACACCTTC
TRBV5-1	TRBD1	TRBJ1-1	18	.	CASSPGTGVYRRNTEAFF	TGCGCCAGCAGCCCCGGGACAGGGGTTTACAGGAGAAACACTGAAGCTTTCTTT
TRBV7-9	.	TRBJ1-3	14	.	CASSRNPSGNTIYF	TGTGCCAGCAGCCGGAACCCCTCTGGAAACACCATATATTTT
TRBV19	.	TRBJ1-1	13	.	CASSIIQGFEAFF	TGTGCCAGTAGTATCATCCAGGGATTTGAAGCTTTCTTT
TRBV18	TRBD2	TRBJ2-3	16	once	CASSATRLANTDTQYF	TGTGCCAGCTCAGCTACTCGACTAGCGAATACAGATACGCAGTATTTT
TRBV6-2/TRBV6-3	.	TRBJ2-5	14	.	CASGWALRQETQYF	TGTGCCAGCGGTTGGGCCCTTCGCCAAGAGACCCAGTACTTC
TRBV18	.	TRBJ2-1	14	.	CASSPRERVHEQFF	TGTGCCAGCTCACCACGGGAAAGGGTTCATGAGCAGTTCTTC